These 8 T cell receptor beta chains originate from one sample sequenced in a study of tumor and adjacent non-tumor tissue in lung cancer. No cell sorting was done before RNA was extracted from the tissue. Distant lung tissue was collected more than 3 cm away from the tumor edge. TCRbeta libraries were built with three rounds of nested PCR, modified from ARM-PCR. MiXCR, run by TCRdb on the multiplex PCR reads, gives a single entry per CDR3 protein. The table has 80,000 to 130,000 distinct CDR3 sequences, about 60% seen once. The sample taken for sequencing was distant non-tumor lung tissue. These receptors all come from a young man with non-small cell lung cancer.

Concerning this clonotype: This may arise from a read error, as a much more abundant clone is one base away. The genes are TRBV24-1 and TRBJ2-1; 8 nucleotides match TRBD1. The V gene end was trimmed by 0 bases and the J gene end by 8 bases; junction bases not matched to a gene: 8. CDR1 and CDR2 from the germline V gene are KGHDR and SFDVKD. This CDR3 comprises 16 residues. As DNA, the CDR3 is TGTGCCACCAGTGATTTGAGGGCAGGGGGCATGGATGAGCAGTTCTTC. It translates to CATSDLRAGGMDEQFF.

Remarks on this clonotype: This may arise from a read error, as a much more abundant clone is one base away. The gene calls are TRBV29-1 and TRBJ1-5; possibly TRBD1 for D (6 bases). This CDR3 is 13 amino acids long. Looked up from germline, CDR1 is SQVTM and CDR2 is ANQGSEA. The CDR3 DNA follows: TGCAGTGTGCATCAGGGGAGGAATCAGCCCCAGCATTTT. Translation gives CSVHQGRNQPQHF.

At least ten counts were recorded for this clonotype. This chain joins TRBV29-1 and TRBJ2-3; 7 nucleotides line up with TRBD1. V shed 6 bases, J shed 6 bases, and the junction held 6 bases outside the gene matches. Germline CDR1 and CDR2: SQVTM and ANQGSEA. CDR3 length: 12 amino acids. CDR3 region: CSVKGAWDTQYF. In DNA, the CDR3 is TGCAGCGTGAAGGGGGCATGGGATACGCAGTATTTT.

This clonotype appeared many times. The chain joins TRBV4-2 to TRBJ1-1; TRBD1 is a possible D gene (6 bases). Trimming removed 1 base at V and 4 bases at J, with 16 bases between. The CDR3 sequence is 16 residues long. Germline values: CDR1 LGHNA, CDR2 YNFKEQ. CDR3 in amino acids: CASSQVGRGSGTEAFF. CDR3 in DNA: TGTGCCAGCAGCCAAGTGGGCAGGGGAAGCGGCACTGAAGCTTTCTTT.

Concerning this clonotype: At one end the junction does not follow the germline gene, possibly because of a read error. This rearrangement joins TRBV20-1 to TRBJ1-1; D perhaps matches TRBD1 (5 bases). Germline CDR1 and CDR2: DFQATT and SNEGSKA (reference sequence). The CDR3 totals 11 residues. CDR3 protein: CSARDGGWAFF. Written as DNA, the CDR3 is TGCAGTGCTAGAGATGGGGGGTGGGCTTTCTTC.

About this clonotype itself: One end of the junction varies from germline; a read error may be responsible. This chain uses TRBV20-1 with TRBJ2-1, with 8 positions matching TRBD2. The CDR3 is made up of 14 amino acids. Looked up from germline, CDR1 is DFQATT and CDR2 is SNEGSKA (reference sequence). The CDR3 DNA is TGCAGTGCCCTAACTAGCGGAGCCTTCAATGAGCGGTTCTTC. It codes for CSALTSGAFNERFF.

Comment on this clonotype: Its ends do not fully match the called genes, so a read error is possible. This rearrangement joins TRBV7-9 to TRBJ1-6; 8 bases align to TRBD1. In germline, CDR1 is SEHNR, CDR2 FQNEAQ (reference sequence). The CDR3 spans 13 residues. The CDR3 loop reads CTSSLTGTGPLHF. The CDR3 nucleotides read TGTACCAGCAGCTTAACAGGGACAGGACCCCTCCACTTT. Supplemented by reference TRBV7-9 and TRBJ1-6, the full variable domain reads DTGVSQNPRHKITKRGQNVTFRCDPISEHNRLYWYRQTLGQGPEFLTYFQNEAQLEKSRLLSDRFSAERPKGSFSTLEIQRTEQGDSAMYLCTSSLTGTGPLHFGNGTRLTVT.

The chain carries TRBV28 and TRBJ1-4; D gene unclear. V lost 11 bases and J 3 bases, leaving 13 bases between the germline ends. The CDR3 extends over 13 amino acids. Per germline, CDR1 MDHEN and CDR2 SYDVKM. The DNA for the CDR3 is TGTGCCCGCATCGGCGGACCTAATGAAAAACTGTTTTTT. It specifies CARIGGPNEKLFF.